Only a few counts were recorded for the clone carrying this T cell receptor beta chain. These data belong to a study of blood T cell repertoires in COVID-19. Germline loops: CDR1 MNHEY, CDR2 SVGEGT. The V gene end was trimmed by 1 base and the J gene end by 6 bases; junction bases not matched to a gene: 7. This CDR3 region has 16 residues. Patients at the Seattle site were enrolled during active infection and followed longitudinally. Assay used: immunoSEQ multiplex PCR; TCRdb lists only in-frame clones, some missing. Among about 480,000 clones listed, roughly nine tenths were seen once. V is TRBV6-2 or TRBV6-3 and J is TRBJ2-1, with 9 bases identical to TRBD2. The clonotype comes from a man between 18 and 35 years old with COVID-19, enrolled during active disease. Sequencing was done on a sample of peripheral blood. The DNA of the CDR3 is TGTGCCAGCAGTTACTTAGCGGGAGTCGGCGTCAATGAGCAGTTCTTC. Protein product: CASSYLAGVGVNEQFF.